These 26 T cell receptor beta chains were all obtained from the same sample, sequenced in a study of OX40 agonist ivuxolimab in advanced cancers. Sequencing used immunoSEQ multiplex PCR; TCRdb keeps in-frame clones, though not all of them. In the table there are around 97,000 clones, 80% to 90% of which are singletons. The material sequenced was CD4+ or CD8+ T cells sorted from blood, taken in a trial of the OX40 agonist ivuxolimab. Every receptor here comes from an adult with an advanced solid tumor such as melanoma, head and neck, liver or kidney cancer.

V usage is TRBV4-1 and J usage is TRBJ2-5; D is undetermined. The end of the DNA is better explained by TRBJ2-7, so the J call may be wrong. This CDR3 contains 15 residues. Germline V gene sequence: CDR1 MGHRA, CDR2 YSYEKL. CDR3 protein: CASSQTSPASYEQYF. CDR3 coding DNA: TGCGCCAGCAGCCAAACCTCCCCGGCCTCCTACGAGCAGTACTTC.

Written as DNA, the CDR3 is TGTGCCAGCAGCTACCGGGACAGGGCGACCGAGGAGACCCAGTACTTC. Encoded protein: CASSYRDRATEETQYF. The rearrangement uses TRBV11-1 and TRBJ2-5, with TRBD1 matching over 9 bases. V gave up 4 bases and J gave up 5 bases; unmatched junction bases: 11. The length of the CDR3 is 16 residues. From germline, CDR1 is SGHAT and CDR2 FQDESV (reference sequence). The full variable domain, with the rest looked up from reference TRBV11-1 and TRBJ2-5, is EAEVAQSPRYKITEKSQAVAFWCDPISGHATLYWYRQILGQGPELLVQFQDESVVDDSQLPKDRFSAERLKGVDSTLKIQPAELGDSAMYLCASSYRDRATEETQYFGPGTRLLVL.

The chain is built from TRBV2 and TRBJ2-1; tentative D call: TRBD2 (6 bases). In germline, CDR1 is SNHLY, CDR2 FYNNEI. V was trimmed by 6 bases and J by 6 bases, leaving 18 bases between them. The CDR3 loop spans 15 amino acids. DNA for the CDR3: TGTGCCAGCAGGGAGGGAGCGTGGGCTACCAATGAGCAGTTCTTC. It specifies CASREGAWATNEQFF.

This rearrangement joins TRBV6-5 to TRBJ2-5, with D unresolved. Per the germline V gene, CDR1 is MNHEY and CDR2 is SVGAGI. V dropped 0 bases and J dropped 5 bases, with 7 bases sitting between them. The CDR3 is made up of 13 amino acids. The CDR3 reads CASSYSLLETQYF. The CDR3 nucleotides read TGTGCCAGCAGTTACTCCTTACTGGAGACCCAGTACTTC.

The CDR3 protein is CASSHRQGMNNTEAFF. Here the CDR3 DNA reads TGTGCCAGCAGCCATAGACAGGGTATGAATAACACTGAAGCTTTCTTT. The chain has TRBV7-9 and TRBJ1-1, with 7 bases identical to TRBD1. CDR3 length: 16 amino acids. V was pared by 5 bases and J by 2 bases, with 11 bases of the junction left unmatched. CDR1 and CDR2 (germline): SEHNR, FQNEAQ (reference sequence).

This chain joins TRBV11-2 and TRBJ2-5; TRBD2 matches 11 bases. J gave up 5 bases and V 3 bases, and 5 bases lay outside the gene matches. This CDR3 is 15 amino acids long. The V gene's germline CDR1 is SGHAT and CDR2 FQNNGV. DNA of the CDR3: TGTGCCAGCAGCTTTACTAGCGGGAGCTTGGAGACCCAGTACTTC. This codes for CASSFTSGSLETQYF.

In its sample, this clone was seen many times. The J gene is TRBJ1-1, the V gene TRBV18, with TRBD1 matching over 10 bases. Germline V CDR1 and CDR2: KGHSH, LQKENI. J was trimmed by 8 bases and V by 3 bases; bases with no gene match: 6. This CDR3 is 14 amino acids long. CDR3 DNA sequence: TGTGCCAGCTCACCCACGACAGGGGGCAGAGAAGCTTTCTTT. This sequence encodes CASSPTTGGREAFF.

This chain connects TRBV30 to TRBJ1-1; D is perhaps TRBD1 (6 bases). This CDR3 comprises 14 residues. Per the germline V gene, CDR1 is GTSNPN and CDR2 is SVGIG (reference sequence). Trimming left V 3 bases short and J 1 base short, with 12 bases between. This chain's CDR3 is CAWSGWGANTEAFF. CDR3 coding DNA: TGTGCCTGGAGCGGTTGGGGGGCGAACACTGAAGCTTTCTTT. Looking up the rest from reference TRBV30 and TRBJ1-1 gives the full variable domain: SQTIHQWPATLVQPVGSPLSLECTVEGTSNPNLYWYRQAAGRGLQLLFYSVGIGQISSEVPQNLSASRPQDRQFILSSKKLLLSDSGFYLCAWSGWGANTEAFFGQGTRLTVV.

This chain joins TRBV11-3 and TRBJ1-4, with 7 bases lining up with TRBD1. Germline V gene sequence: CDR1 SGHNT, CDR2 YENEEA. V dropped 5 bases and J dropped 0; count of bases not matched to a gene: 12. This CDR3 contains 18 residues. CDR3 sequence reads: CASSNNRGALPTNEKLFF. CDR3 sequence (DNA): TGTGCCAGCAGCAACAACAGGGGAGCCCTCCCAACTAATGAAAAACTGTTTTTT.

The chain has TRBV19 and TRBJ2-7; 8 bases fit TRBD1. This CDR3 comprises 15 residues. Trimming removed 1 base from V and 5 bases from J; junction bases left unmatched: 7. Germline loops: CDR1 LNHDA, CDR2 SQIVND (reference sequence). CDR3 sequence reads: CASSIGQGIAHEQYF. The CDR3 nucleotides read TGTGCCAGTAGTATAGGACAGGGGATCGCGCACGAGCAGTACTTC.

The gene calls are TRBV2 and TRBJ1-5; 7 bases agree with TRBD1. In germline, CDR1 is SNHLY, CDR2 FYNNEI. Trimming removed 5 bases from V and 1 base from J; junction bases left unmatched: 5. The CDR3 is 15 amino acids. CDR3 nucleotide sequence: TGTGCCAGCAGTTCCGGGACAGAGAGCAATCAGCCCCAGCATTTT. Translation gives CASSSGTESNQPQHF.

The rearrangement links TRBV11-3 to TRBJ1-1; D perhaps matches TRBD1 (6 bases). The CDR3 runs 12 residues. Germline V gene data show CDR1 as SGHNT and CDR2 as YENEEA. The ends were cut back, 1 base at V and 7 bases at J, with 7 bases in the middle. CDR3 amino acids: CASSLGQVEAFF. The DNA for the CDR3 is TGTGCCAGCAGCTTAGGACAGGTTGAAGCTTTCTTT.

The V gene is TRBV4-3, the J gene TRBJ1-4, with D perhaps TRBD1 (5 bases). V was cut by 4 bases and J by 0 bases, with 15 bases left in between. Germline CDR1 LGHNA, CDR2 YSLEER. The CDR3 extends over 17 amino acids. This CDR3 is CASSREPDSTTNEKLFF. CDR3 nucleotides: TGCGCCAGCAGCCGCGAACCCGACAGCACAACTAATGAAAAACTGTTTTTT.

Here the CDR3 reads CASSGGGRPKETQYF. The DNA for the CDR3 is TGTGCCAGTTCTGGGGGGGGCCGCCCTAAAGAGACCCAGTACTTC. The chain joins TRBV27 to TRBJ2-5; D might be TRBD2 (7 bases). Germline V lookup: CDR1 MNHEY, CDR2 SMNVEV (reference sequence). This CDR3 contains 15 residues. The V gene lost 9 bases and the J gene lost 3 bases, with 20 bases spanning the gap.

The J gene is TRBJ1-4, the V gene TRBV5-1; D remains ambiguous. Trimming took off 0 bases at V and 6 bases at J, with 9 bases between the two ends. Germline V lookup: CDR1 SGHRS, CDR2 YFSETQ. The CDR3 runs 14 residues. This CDR3 is CASSLEAGYEKLFF. The CDR3 region has the DNA TGCGCCAGCAGCTTGGAGGCGGGGTATGAAAAACTGTTTTTT.

This chain uses TRBV5-1 with TRBJ2-3; D unresolved. The CDR3 loop spans 15 amino acids. Germline values: CDR1 SGHRS, CDR2 YFSETQ. The ends were cut back, 0 bases at V and 2 bases at J, with 10 bases in the middle. This chain's CDR3 is CASSLDQFSTDTQYF. The CDR3 DNA sequence: TGCGCCAGCAGCTTGGATCAGTTTTCCACAGATACGCAGTATTTT.

The table lists this clone with a few counts. This sequence joins TRBV30 and TRBJ1-1; D might be TRBD1 (6 bases). The germline CDR1 and CDR2 sequences are GTSNPN and SVGIG (reference sequence). V was pared by 8 bases and J by 1 base, with 11 bases between. This CDR3 is 12 amino acids long. CDR3 nucleotides: TGTGCCAGGGGGAGGGAGAACACTGAAGCTTTCTTT. Protein sequence: CARGRENTEAFF.

The chain uses TRBV11-2 and TRBJ2-7; the D is unclear. The CDR3 is 12 amino acids. V was shortened by 1 base and J by 3 bases, with 4 bases between the two germline ends. The germline V gene has CDR1 SGHAT and CDR2 FQNNGV. Here the CDR3 reads CASSLGDYEQYF. As DNA, the CDR3 is TGTGCCAGCAGCTTAGGGGACTACGAGCAGTACTTC.

The J gene is TRBJ2-5, the V gene TRBV6-5, with TRBD2 matching 14 bases. The V gene end was trimmed by 10 bases and the J gene end by 5 bases; junction bases not matched to a gene: 6. This CDR3 comprises 14 residues. Germline loops: CDR1 MNHEY, CDR2 SVGAGI. The CDR3 spells CATGLAGGPETQYF. In DNA, the CDR3 is TGTGCCACCGGACTAGCGGGAGGCCCTGAGACCCAGTACTTC.

V gene TRBV27 combines with J gene TRBJ1-2; 7 bases line up with TRBD1. The CDR3 is made up of 17 amino acids. Germline V gene lookup returns CDR1 MNHEY and CDR2 SMNVEV (reference sequence). J was trimmed by 4 bases and V by 3 bases; bases with no gene match: 14. CDR3 residues: CASSFKGALRLRYGYTF. In DNA, the CDR3 is TGTGCCAGCAGTTTCAAGGGGGCGCTTCGCCTTCGCTATGGCTACACCTTC.

This chain links TRBV2 with TRBJ2-3, with 14 nucleotides matching TRBD2. Germline CDR1 and CDR2: SNHLY and FYNNEI. The V gene end was trimmed by 6 bases and the J gene end by 10 bases; junction bases not matched to a gene: 9. This CDR3 contains 15 residues. The CDR3 nucleotides are TGTGCCAGCAGACGGACTAGCGGGGGGACGGTTGCGCAGTATTTT. It codes for CASRRTSGGTVAQYF.

The chain employs TRBV18 and TRBJ1-3; D gene uncertain. There are 15 residues in the CDR3. The germline V and J ends were trimmed by 4 bases and 1 base, with 11 bases remaining between them. Germline lookup yields CDR1 KGHSH and CDR2 LQKENI. CDR3 sequence (DNA): TGTGCCAGCTCACTCAACCGAAAATCTGGAAACACCATATATTTT. Translated, it gives CASSLNRKSGNTIYF.

This clone appeared once. The rearrangement uses TRBV6-5 and TRBJ1-2, with unresolved D. Trimming stripped 0 bases from V and 3 bases from J, with 11 bases between. The germline V gene encodes CDR1 MNHEY and CDR2 SVGAGI. This CDR3 is built from 15 residues. The CDR3 nucleotides read TGTGCCAGCAGTTACTCGACGGACGGGTACTATGGCTACACCTTC. It specifies CASSYSTDGYYGYTF.

This clone occurred a few times. This chain links TRBV27 with TRBJ1-1; tentatively, D is TRBD1 (5 bases). The germline V gene encodes CDR1 MNHEY and CDR2 SMNVEV (reference sequence). The length of the CDR3 is 12 residues. V was shortened by 6 bases and J by 5 bases, with 10 bases between the two germline ends. The CDR3 region has the DNA TGTGCCAGCAGCCAGGGTGGGACTGAAGCTTTCTTT. It specifies CASSQGGTEAFF.

The rearrangement joins TRBV6-5 to TRBJ2-1; no reliable D call. Germline V CDR1 and CDR2: MNHEY, SVGAGI. V was clipped by 4 bases and J by 1 base, with 11 bases between them. CDR3 length equals 15 residues. In DNA, the CDR3 is TGTGCCAGCAGTTTAGGACGGGTGTCCTACAATGAGCAGTTCTTC. This translates into CASSLGRVSYNEQFF.

As DNA, the CDR3 is TGTGCCAGCAGCTCTCCGGTAATTAGGGGCCGCCAAGCTAATGAAAAACTGTTTTTT. Its protein is CASSSPVIRGRQANEKLFF. J is TRBJ1-4 and V is TRBV11-2, with a tentative D call TRBD1 (5 bases). CDR3 length: 19 residues. The V end was cut by 4 bases, the J end by 3 bases, with 24 bases between. Germline loops: CDR1 SGHAT, CDR2 FQNNGV.